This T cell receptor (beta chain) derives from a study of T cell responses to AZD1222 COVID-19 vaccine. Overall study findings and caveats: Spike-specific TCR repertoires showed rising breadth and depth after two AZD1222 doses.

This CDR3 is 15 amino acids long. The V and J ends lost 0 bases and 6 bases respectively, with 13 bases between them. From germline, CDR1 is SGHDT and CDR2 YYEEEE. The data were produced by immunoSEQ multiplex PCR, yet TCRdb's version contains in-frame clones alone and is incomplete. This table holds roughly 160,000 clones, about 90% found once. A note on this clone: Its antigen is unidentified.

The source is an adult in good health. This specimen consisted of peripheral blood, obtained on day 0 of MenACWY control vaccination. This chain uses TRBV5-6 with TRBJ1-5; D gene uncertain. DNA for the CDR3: TGTGCCAGCAGCTTGGCCGGGCCGGGAGGTCAGCCCCAGCATTTT. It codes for CASSLAGPGGQPQHF.